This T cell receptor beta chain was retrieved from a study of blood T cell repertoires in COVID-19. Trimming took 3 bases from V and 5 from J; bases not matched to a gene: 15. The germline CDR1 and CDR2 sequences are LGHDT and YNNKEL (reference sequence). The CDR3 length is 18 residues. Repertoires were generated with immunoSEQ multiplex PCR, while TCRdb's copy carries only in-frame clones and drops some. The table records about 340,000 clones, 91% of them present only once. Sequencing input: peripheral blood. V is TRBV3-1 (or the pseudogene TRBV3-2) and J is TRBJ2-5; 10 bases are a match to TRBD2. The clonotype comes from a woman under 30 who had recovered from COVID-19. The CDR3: CASSHGLAGVGGGETQYF. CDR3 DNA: TGTGCCAGCAGCCATGGGCTAGCGGGAGTAGGGGGCGGCGAGACCCAGTACTTC.